The 17 T cell receptor beta chains below come from one sample, sequenced in a study of cytomegalovirus exposure and HLA in healthy donors. TCRdb keeps only in-frame clones here, not all; method: immunoSEQ multiplex PCR. The data hold over 200,000 clones, with roughly 84% observed a single time. Sequencing was carried out using PBMCs. Receptors originate from a woman aged 18-29 years in good health and CMV-seropositive.

In its sample, this clone was seen many times. The chain uses TRBV18 and TRBJ2-7, with a tentative D call TRBD2 (5 bases). Germline values: CDR1 KGHSH, CDR2 LQKENI. The CDR3 contains 13 residues. V lost 6 bases to trimming and J lost 5 bases, with 14 bases between them. CDR3 amino acids: CASSARGWHEQYF. The CDR3 nucleotides read TGTGCCAGCTCTGCCCGAGGGTGGCACGAGCAGTACTTC.

This clone has just one count. V gene TRBV5-1 combines with J gene TRBJ2-1; 7 bases fit TRBD1. There are 19 residues in the CDR3. Germline V lookup: CDR1 SGHRS, CDR2 YFSETQ. After removal of 7 bases from V and 5 bases from J, the junction contained 24 bases not matched to a gene. In DNA, the CDR3 is TGCGCCAGCGCCAAGACCCCCGGACAGAAAACAGGGGTTAACAATGAGCAGTTCTTC. Encoded protein: CASAKTPGQKTGVNNEQFF.

This chain connects TRBV7-9 to TRBJ2-7; 7 bases map to TRBD2. J lost 0 bases, V lost 4 bases, and 6 bases had no gene match. Per the germline V gene, CDR1 is SEHNR and CDR2 is FQNEAQ (reference sequence). CDR3 size: 15 residues. CDR3 in DNA: TGTGCCAGCAGCTCGACTAGCTGGAGCTCCTACGAGCAGTACTTC. This translates into CASSSTSWSSYEQYF.

The chain couples TRBV27 to TRBJ1-2, with TRBD1 matching over 9 bases. The CDR3 has 15 residues. Germline-derived CDR1 and CDR2 are MNHEY and SMNVEV (reference sequence). The V and J ends lost 5 bases and 1 base, in that order; junction bases with no gene match: 5. CDR3: CASSHGQGLNYGYTF. Written as DNA, the CDR3 is TGTGCCAGCAGTCACGGACAGGGGCTTAACTATGGCTACACCTTC.

The rearrangement joins TRBV29-1 to TRBJ2-5; D unresolved. There are 14 residues in the CDR3. Trimming removed 3 bases at V and 1 base at J, with 12 bases between. Germline values: CDR1 SQVTM, CDR2 ANQGSEA. The CDR3: CSVDSPRVQETQYF. The CDR3 bases are TGCAGCGTTGATAGCCCCCGCGTCCAAGAGACCCAGTACTTC.

The rearrangement links TRBV5-1 to TRBJ1-5, with 7 bases matching TRBD1. The CDR3 loop spans 16 amino acids. The ends lost 0 bases at V and 3 bases at J; junction bases unmatched: 6. Germline CDR1 reads SGHRS; CDR2 reads YFSETQ. This chain's CDR3 is CASSLDPGGNNQPQHF. As DNA, the CDR3 is TGCGCCAGCAGCTTGGACCCAGGGGGTAACAATCAGCCCCAGCATTTT.

The CDR3 bases are TGTGCCAGCAGTTCGACAGGGGAATCTGGGGCCAACGTCCTGACTTTC. It specifies CASSSTGESGANVLTF. The chain has TRBV27 and TRBJ2-6, with 8 bases lining up with TRBD1. With 4 bases clipped from V and 1 base from J, the junction kept 3 bases outside the gene matches. The CDR3 runs 16 residues. Germline CDR1 MNHEY, CDR2 SMNVEV (reference sequence).

The genes are TRBV30 and TRBJ2-7; 8 bases match TRBD1. The ends lost 1 base at V and 4 bases at J; junction bases unmatched: 9. The CDR3 extends over 15 amino acids. The germline V gene encodes CDR1 GTSNPN and CDR2 SVGIG (reference sequence). Written as DNA, the CDR3 is TGTGCCTGGAGTGGGGTGGACAGGGAACTTTACGAGCAGTACTTC. Translation: CAWSGVDRELYEQYF.

The chain combines TRBV2 with TRBJ2-3, with 13 bases matching TRBD2. The CDR3 sequence is 16 residues long. J was trimmed by 4 bases and V by 7 bases; bases with no gene match: 8. CDR1 is SNHLY, CDR2 FYNNEI, per germline. CDR3 amino acids: CASIGTSGIRADTQYF. The CDR3 nucleotides read TGTGCCAGCATCGGGACTAGCGGGATACGCGCAGATACGCAGTATTTT.

The gene calls are TRBV28 and TRBJ2-5; D perhaps matches TRBD1 (6 bases). Germline loops: CDR1 MDHEN, CDR2 SYDVKM. The CDR3 loop spans 14 amino acids. V shed 6 bases and J shed 2 bases, with 13 bases lying between them. The CDR3, as DNA: TGTGCCAGCAGGGAGGACAGAGTGCAAGAGACCCAGTACTTC. Residues: CASREDRVQETQYF.

The rearrangement joins TRBV7-3 to TRBJ2-1, with 10 bases fitting TRBD1. V was pared by 2 bases and J by 5 bases, with 3 bases of the junction left unmatched. Germline CDR1 SGHTA, CDR2 FQGTGA. The CDR3 covers 15 residues. CDR3: CASSLGTGVNNEQFF. The CDR3 DNA reads as TGTGCCAGCAGCTTAGGGACAGGGGTAAACAATGAGCAGTTCTTC.

The chain uses TRBV5-4 and TRBJ2-1; 7 bases map to TRBD2. V trimming: 1 base; J trimming: 5 bases; junction bases outside the gene matches: 6. Germline lookup yields CDR1 SGHNT and CDR2 YYREEE (reference sequence). This CDR3 has 15 amino acids. The CDR3 DNA sequence: TGTGCCAGCAGCTTGAGGGAGGGCCTGGACAATGAGCAGTTCTTC. The encoded protein is CASSLREGLDNEQFF.

This chain connects TRBV19 to TRBJ1-1, with no clear D. Germline loops: CDR1 LNHDA, CDR2 SQIVND (reference sequence). Trimming took off 10 bases at V and 4 bases at J, with 16 bases between the two ends. The CDR3 runs 13 residues. CDR3 amino acids: CATSFPAGTEAFF. The DNA of the CDR3 is TGTGCCACCTCATTCCCGGCGGGCACTGAAGCTTTCTTT.

V and J are TRBV10-3 and TRBJ2-3; 7 nucleotides align to TRBD1. From germline, CDR1 is ENHRY and CDR2 SYGVKD. The CDR3 runs to 13 residues. Trimming took 11 bases from V and 4 from J; bases not matched to a gene: 9. CDR3 sequence (DNA): TGTGCCCCCGAGGGGCAGGGGGCAGATACGCAGTATTTT. This translates into CAPEGQGADTQYF.

This sequence joins TRBV1 and TRBJ2-7; the table's D call, TRBD2, has no DNA check behind it. TRBV1 is flagged as a pseudogene. The CDR3 has 14 amino acids. The CDR3 is CTSSQGRGTYEQYF. CDR3 in DNA: TGCACCAGCAGCCAAGGGCGCGGGACGTACGAGCAGTACTTC.

The rearrangement joins TRBV27 to TRBJ2-1; 8 bases are a match to TRBD2. The germline V gene encodes CDR1 MNHEY and CDR2 SMNVEV (reference sequence). V lost 6 bases to trimming and J lost 7 bases; unmatched junction nucleotides: 14. This CDR3 has 16 amino acids. The DNA for the CDR3 is TGTGCCAGCAGCTATTTAGCGGGAACTTGGGGGAATGAGCAGTTCTTC. Protein sequence: CASSYLAGTWGNEQFF.

V gene TRBV21-1 combines with J gene TRBJ1-4; the table's D call TRBD1 went unverified against the DNA. TRBV21-1 is described as a pseudogene. The CDR3 runs to 16 residues. This chain's CDR3 is CASSKARGQGGEKLFF. CDR3 sequence (DNA): TGTGCCAGCAGCAAAGCTCGGGGACAGGGAGGTGAAAAACTGTTTTTT.